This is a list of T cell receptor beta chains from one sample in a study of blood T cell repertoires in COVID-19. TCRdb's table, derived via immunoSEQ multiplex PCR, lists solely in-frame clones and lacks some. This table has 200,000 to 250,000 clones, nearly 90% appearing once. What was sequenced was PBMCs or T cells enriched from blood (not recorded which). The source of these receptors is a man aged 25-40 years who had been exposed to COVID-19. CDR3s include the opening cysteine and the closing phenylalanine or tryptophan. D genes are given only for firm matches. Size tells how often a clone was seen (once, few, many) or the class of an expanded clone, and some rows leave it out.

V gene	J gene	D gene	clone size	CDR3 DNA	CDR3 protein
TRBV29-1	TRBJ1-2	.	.	TGCAGCTTTGGAACGGGATCCTATGGCTACACCTTC	CSFGTGSYGYTF
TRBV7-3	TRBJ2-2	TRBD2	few	TGTGCCAGCATGGCCACTAGCGCTGGCGGGGAGCTGTTTTTT	CASMATSAGGELFF
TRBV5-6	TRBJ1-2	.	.	TGTGCCAGCAGCTTGGGGAGGTGGGGTGGCTACACCTTC	CASSLGRWGGYTF
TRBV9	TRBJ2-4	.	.	TGTGCCAGCAGCCGGGACAACAAAAACATTCAGTACTTC	CASSRDNKNIQYF
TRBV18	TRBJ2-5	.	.	TGTGCCAGCTCACCAAGGTCGGAGGGGCAAGAGACCCAGTACTTC	CASSPRSEGQETQYF
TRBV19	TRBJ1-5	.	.	TGTGCCAGTAGTATCCAGGGGTTCAATCAGCCCCAGCATTTT	CASSIQGFNQPQHF
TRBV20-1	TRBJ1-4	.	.	TGCAGTGCTAGTGTAGGGTGGGGGGGCGACGAAAAACTGTTTTTT	CSASVGWGGDEKLFF
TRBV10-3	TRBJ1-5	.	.	TGTGCCATCACCCGGGGAGGGGATCAGCCCCAGCATTTT	CAITRGGDQPQHF
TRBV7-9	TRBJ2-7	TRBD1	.	TGTGCCAGCAGCTCGACCCACCAAGACAGGGTGTACTACGAGCAGTACTTC	CASSSTHQDRVYYEQYF
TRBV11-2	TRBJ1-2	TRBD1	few	TGTGCCAGCAGCCAGGATTGGACAGGGGATAGCTATGGCTACACCTTC	CASSQDWTGDSYGYTF
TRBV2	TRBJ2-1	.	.	TGTGCCAGCAGTGACAGTAACAGTGTATACAATGAGCAGTTCTTC	CASSDSNSVYNEQFF
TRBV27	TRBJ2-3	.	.	TGTGCCAGCAGTTTGGCGGGGAGGTCAGATACGCAGTATTTT	CASSLAGRSDTQYF
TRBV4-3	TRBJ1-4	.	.	TGCGCCAGCAGCCCAGGGTTTGGCGGTAATGAAAAACTGTTTTTT	CASSPGFGGNEKLFF
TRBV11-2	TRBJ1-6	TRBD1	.	TGTGCCAGCAGCTTGACAGGGGTCAATTCACCCCTCCACTTT	CASSLTGVNSPLHF
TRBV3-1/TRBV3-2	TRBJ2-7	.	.	TGTGCCAGCAGCTTAGACAGTAGCTCCTACGAGCAGTACTTC	CASSLDSSSYEQYF
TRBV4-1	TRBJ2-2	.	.	TGCGCCAGCAGCCACCCCGACACCTTCACGAACACCGGGGAGCTGTTTTTT	CASSHPDTFTNTGELFF
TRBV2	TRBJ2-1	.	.	TGTGCCAGCAGTGAACGCAGGGCCGGGAATGAGCAGTTCTTC	CASSERRAGNEQFF
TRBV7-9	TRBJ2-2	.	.	TGTGCCATGCGGGTCGGGGAGCTGTTTTTT	CAMRVGELFF
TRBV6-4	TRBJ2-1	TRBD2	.	TGTGCCAGCAGTGACTCTGGGCGGGGGGCCTACAATGAGCAGTTCTTC	CASSDSGRGAYNEQFF
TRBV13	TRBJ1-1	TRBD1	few	TGTGCCAGCAGCCGGGGACAGGGCAGAGCTTTCTTT	CASSRGQGRAFF
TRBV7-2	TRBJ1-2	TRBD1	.	TGTGCCAGCAGCCGGGGAACAGGGGCAAACTATGGCTACACCTTC	CASSRGTGANYGYTF
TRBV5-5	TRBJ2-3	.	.	TGTGCCAGCAGCTTTAGAGACTACACAGATACGCAGTATTTT	CASSFRDYTDTQYF
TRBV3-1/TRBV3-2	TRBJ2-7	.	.	TGTGCCAGCAGCCAAGATCTGCTGGCGGGGCACGAGCAGTACTTC	CASSQDLLAGHEQYF
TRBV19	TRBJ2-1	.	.	TGTGCCAGTAGTATAGACCGCTACAATGAGCAGTTCTTC	CASSIDRYNEQFF
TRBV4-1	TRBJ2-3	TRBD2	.	TGCGCCAGCAGCCAAGAGGCTCTAGCGGGGCGTAAAGATACGCAGTATTTT	CASSQEALAGRKDTQYF
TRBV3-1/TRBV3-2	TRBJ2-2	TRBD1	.	TGTGCCAGCAGCCGCCTGGGGACAGCTTACACCGGGGAGCTGTTTTTT	CASSRLGTAYTGELFF
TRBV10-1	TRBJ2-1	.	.	TGCGCCACCTCAGGGAGCCTCGGGACAACGTACAATGAGCAGTTCTTC	CATSGSLGTTYNEQFF
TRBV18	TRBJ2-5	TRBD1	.	TGTGCCAGCTCACCTACACAGGGGAACCGGGAGACCCAGTACTTC	CASSPTQGNRETQYF
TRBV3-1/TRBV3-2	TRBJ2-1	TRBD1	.	TGTGCCAGCAGCCAAGTCCCGGGACAGTTTGAGCAGTTCTTC	CASSQVPGQFEQFF
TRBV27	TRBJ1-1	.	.	TGTGCCAGCACCCAGGAAGCTTTCTTT	CASTQEAFF
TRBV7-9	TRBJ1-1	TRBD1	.	TGTGCCAGCAGCTCCCTCACCGGACAGGGACTTGAAGCTTTCTTT	CASSSLTGQGLEAFF
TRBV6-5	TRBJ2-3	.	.	TGTGCCAGCAGTTACTCAGGTGCAGGGGCTTCAGATACGCAGTATTTT	CASSYSGAGASDTQYF
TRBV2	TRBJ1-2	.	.	TGTGCCAGCAATACAGGAAAGTTTGATGGCTACACCTTC	CASNTGKFDGYTF
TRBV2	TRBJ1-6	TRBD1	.	TGTGCCAGCCTAGGAGGGACAGTATTAAATTCACCCCTCCACTTT	CASLGGTVLNSPLHF
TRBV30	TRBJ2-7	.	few	TGTGCCTTGACAGGAGATTCCTACGAGCAGTACTTC	CALTGDSYEQYF
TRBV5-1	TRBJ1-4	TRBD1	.	TGCGCCAGCAGCTTGGTACAGGGGACTAATGAAAAACTGTTTTTT	CASSLVQGTNEKLFF
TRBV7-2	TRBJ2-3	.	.	TGTGCCAGCAGCTTAGTAGCGGACGGCACAGATACGCAGTATTTT	CASSLVADGTDTQYF
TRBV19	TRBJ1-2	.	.	TGTGCCAGTAGTATAAACAGAAACTATGGCTACACCTTC	CASSINRNYGYTF
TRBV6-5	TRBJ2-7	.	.	TGTGCCAGCACCAGACAGAACTTCTACGAGCAGTACTTC	CASTRQNFYEQYF
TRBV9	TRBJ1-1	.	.	TGTGCCAGCAGCGTAGCTACCGGACGGGGTACTGAAGCTTTCTTT	CASSVATGRGTEAFF
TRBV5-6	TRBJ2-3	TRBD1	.	TGTGCCAGCAGCTTGGGCACAGGGGTTGGGACCACAGATACGCAGTATTTT	CASSLGTGVGTTDTQYF
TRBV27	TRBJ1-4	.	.	TGTGCCAGCAGCCCTGAGTGGAGGCGGGGTGAAAAACTGTTTTTT	CASSPEWRRGEKLFF
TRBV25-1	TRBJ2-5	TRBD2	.	TGTGCCAGCAGTGCCCCGGGCGGGGGAGAGACCCAGTACTTC	CASSAPGGGETQYF
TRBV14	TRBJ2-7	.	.	TGTGCCAGCTCGAAACAGGGGACTTCCTACGAGCAGTACTTC	CASSKQGTSYEQYF
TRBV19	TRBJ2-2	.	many	TGTGCCAGTAGTATAGAGGAGGGCGGGGAGCTGTTTTTT	CASSIEEGGELFF
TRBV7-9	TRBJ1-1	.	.	TGTGCCAGCAGCCCTCCCTACAACACTGAAGCTTTCTTT	CASSPPYNTEAFF
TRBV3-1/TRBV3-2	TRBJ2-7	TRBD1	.	TGTGCCAGCAGCAGAGGACAGGGAAGGGGCGAGCAGTACTTC	CASSRGQGRGEQYF
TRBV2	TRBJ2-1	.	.	TGTGCCAGCAGGCCTAAGGGGGACTATTCCTACAATGAGCAGTTCTTC	CASRPKGDYSYNEQFF
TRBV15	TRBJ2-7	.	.	TGTGCCACCAGCAGAGAGAGGTCCCCCTACGAGCAGTACTTC	CATSRERSPYEQYF
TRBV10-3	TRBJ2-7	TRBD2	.	TGTGCCATCAGATCCCTAGCGGGGACCTACGAGCAGTACTTC	CAIRSLAGTYEQYF
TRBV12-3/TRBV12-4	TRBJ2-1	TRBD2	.	TGTGCCAGCAGGGCAACTAGCGGGGAGCAGTTCTTC	CASRATSGEQFF
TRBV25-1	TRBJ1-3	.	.	TGTGCCAGCAGTAAACTGGGCCAGGATCGATTTGGAAACACCATATATTTT	CASSKLGQDRFGNTIYF
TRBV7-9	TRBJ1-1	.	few	TGTGCCAGCAGCTTGACGGAGACAAGGGGCACTGAAGCTTTCTTT	CASSLTETRGTEAFF
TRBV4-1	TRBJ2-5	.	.	TGCGCCAGCAGCCGAGAATTAAAAGAGACCCAGTACTTC	CASSRELKETQYF